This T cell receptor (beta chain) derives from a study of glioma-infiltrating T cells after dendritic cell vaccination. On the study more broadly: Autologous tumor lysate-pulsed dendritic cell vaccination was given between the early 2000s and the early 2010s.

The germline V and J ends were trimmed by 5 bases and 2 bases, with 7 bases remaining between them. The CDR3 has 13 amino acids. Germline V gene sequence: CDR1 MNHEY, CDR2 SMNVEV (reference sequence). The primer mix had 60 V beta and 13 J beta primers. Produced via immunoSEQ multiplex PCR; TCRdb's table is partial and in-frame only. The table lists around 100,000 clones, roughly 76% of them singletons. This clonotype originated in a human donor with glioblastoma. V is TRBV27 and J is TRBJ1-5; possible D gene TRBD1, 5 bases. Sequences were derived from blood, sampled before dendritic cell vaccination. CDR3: CASSRGGNQPQHF. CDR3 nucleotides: TGTGCCAGCAGTCGGGGGGGCAATCAGCCCCAGCATTTT.